These 5 T cell receptor beta chains came from one sample sequenced in a study of blood T cell repertoires in COVID-19. TCRdb's table, derived via immunoSEQ multiplex PCR, lists solely in-frame clones and lacks some. The sample comprises 150,000 or so clones, around four fifths of which are singletons, and over 5% rests with the top ten. The sequenced sample was PBMCs or T cells enriched from blood (not recorded which). The source is a woman aged 45-59 years who had recovered from COVID-19.

V and J are TRBV10-3 and TRBJ1-2, with a possible D match to TRBD1 (6 bases). V was clipped by 0 bases and J by 3 bases, with 8 bases between them. The CDR3 is 14 residues long. CDR1 ENHRY and CDR2 SYGVKD come from the germline V gene. CDR3 DNA sequence: TGTGCCATCAGTGAGTCCCAGGGGTACTATGGCTACACCTTC. Its translation: CAISESQGYYGYTF.

The sample holds a few counts of this clone. V usage is TRBV2 and J usage is TRBJ1-6, with D perhaps TRBD1 (5 bases). Per the germline V gene, CDR1 is SNHLY and CDR2 is FYNNEI. The CDR3 totals 16 residues. Trimming took 1 base from V and 6 from J, leaving 13 bases between them. The CDR3 reads CASSEVGREGNSPLHF. The CDR3 DNA reads TGTGCCAGCAGTGAAGTAGGCAGGGAGGGTAATTCACCCCTCCACTTT.

The chain joins TRBV3-1 (or the pseudogene TRBV3-2) to TRBJ2-3, with 12 bases that match TRBD2. V lost 0 bases to trimming and J lost 6 bases; unmatched junction nucleotides: 7. CDR3 size: 17 residues. The germline gives CDR1 LGHDT, CDR2 YNNKEL (reference sequence). The CDR3 DNA follows: TGTGCCAGCAGCCAAGATCTCCTAGCGGGGGGGACGGATACGCAGTATTTT. This translates into CASSQDLLAGGTDTQYF.

The V gene is TRBV12-3 or TRBV12-4, the J gene TRBJ2-2; 7 bases line up with TRBD1. J lost 13 bases, V lost 6 bases, and 11 bases had no gene match. The CDR3 is 13 residues long. The CDR3 loop is CASSSGTATWLFF. CDR3 sequence (DNA): TGTGCCAGCAGCTCCGGGACAGCCACTTGGCTGTTTTTT.

The chain is built from TRBV4-2 and TRBJ1-4, with D maybe TRBD1 (6 bases). Trimming took 6 bases from V and 7 from J, leaving 18 bases between them. Germline V gene data show CDR1 as LGHNA and CDR2 as YNFKEQ. The CDR3 contains 15 residues. The CDR3 sequence is CASSQLTGSSEKLFF. The CDR3 nucleotides are TGTGCCAGCAGTCAACTAACAGGGTCTAGTGAAAAACTGTTTTTT.